The clone carrying this TCR beta chain is classed as medium-sized (0.01 to 0.1%). What it recognizes is unknown. TCRdb called the 5' RACE reads again in MiXCR, with one record for every CDR3 protein. The sample includes around 180,000 distinct CDR3 sequences, 6.2% of them seen just once. The record originates from a study of T cells after yellow fever vaccination. General study points: Most primary-vaccination clones recurred post-booster (more than 95% CD4, 88% CD8).

This sequence was found in a man aged 18 to 29 who received the YFV17D yellow fever vaccine. Material: CD4+ T cells sorted from PBMCs, obtained on the day of the first yellow fever vaccination.

The CDR3 spells CASSKQGAEKLFF. The CDR3 nucleotides are TGTGCCAGCAGCAAACAGGGGGCGGAAAAACTGTTTTTT. The chain uses TRBV7-2 and TRBJ1-4, with 9 bases matching TRBD1. CDR1 is SGHTA, CDR2 FQGNSA, per germline. The CDR3 length is 13 residues. The V and J ends lost 5 bases and 8 bases, in that order; junction bases with no gene match: 3.